Listed here is a single TCR beta chain. This CDR3 has 16 amino acids. The germline V gene encodes CDR1 LGHNA and CDR2 YNFKEQ. The J segment lost 4 bases and the V segment lost 4 bases, leaving 9 bases of the junction unmatched. Sequencing used immunoSEQ multiplex PCR; TCRdb keeps in-frame clones, though not all of them. The table records about 2.4 million clones, 80% to 95% of them present only once. These data are taken from a study of shared clonotypes between healthy human individuals. The V gene is TRBV4-2, the J gene TRBJ2-1; 8 bases are shared with TRBD1. Sequencing was performed on naive CD4+ T cells from PBMCs. Noted subset: CD45RA+ positively selected. The clonotype originates from a man between 18 and 35 years old in good health. Some clones in this sample may be carry-over from other donors' samples. This CDR3 reads CASSLSGTGAYNEQFF. DNA for the CDR3: TGTGCCAGCAGCCTTTCCGGGACAGGCGCGTACAATGAGCAGTTCTTC.